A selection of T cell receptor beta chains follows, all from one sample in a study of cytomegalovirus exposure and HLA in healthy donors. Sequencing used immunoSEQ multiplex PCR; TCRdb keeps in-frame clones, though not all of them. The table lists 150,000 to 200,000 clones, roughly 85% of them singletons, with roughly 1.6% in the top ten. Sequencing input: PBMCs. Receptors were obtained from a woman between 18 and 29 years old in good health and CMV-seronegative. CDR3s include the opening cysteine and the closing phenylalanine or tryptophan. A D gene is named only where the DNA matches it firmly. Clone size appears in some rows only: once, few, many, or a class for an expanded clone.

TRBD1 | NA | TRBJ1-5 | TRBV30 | TGTGCCTGGAGTCGAGGGACAGGGGACCAGCCCCAGCATTTT | CAWSRGTGDQPQHF
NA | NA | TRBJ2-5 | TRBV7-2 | TGTGCCAGCAGCCCTGGACTGGGGGAGACCCAGTACTTC | CASSPGLGETQYF
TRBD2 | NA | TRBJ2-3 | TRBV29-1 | TGCAGCGCCACCCGGACTAGCGGATTCACAGATACGCAGTATTTT | CSATRTSGFTDTQYF
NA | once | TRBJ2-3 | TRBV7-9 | TGTGCCAGCAGCTTCCGGGACACAGGTAGCACAGATACGCAGTATTTT | CASSFRDTGSTDTQYF
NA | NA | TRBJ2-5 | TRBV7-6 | TGTGCCAGCAGCTCCCGGGAGACCCAGTACTTC | CASSSRETQYF
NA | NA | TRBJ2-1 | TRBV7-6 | TGTGCCAGCAGCCCCACCACACGGGGACTCCCTTACAATGAGCAGTTCTTC | CASSPTTRGLPYNEQFF
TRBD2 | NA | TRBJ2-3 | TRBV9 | TGTGCCAGCAGTTCCGGACTAGCAGCCCGCGATACGCAGTATTTT | CASSSGLAARDTQYF
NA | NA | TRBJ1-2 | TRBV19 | TGTGCCAGTACCCCCACCGGGACTGCCCACTATGGCTACACCTTC | CASTPTGTAHYGYTF
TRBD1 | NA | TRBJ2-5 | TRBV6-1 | TGTGCCAGCAGACCCGGACAGGGGGCGTCAGAGACCCAGTACTTC | CASRPGQGASETQYF
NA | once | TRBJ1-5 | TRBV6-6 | TGTGCCAGCAGTTACTCGTCGGGGGGCAAACAGCCCCAGCATTTT | CASSYSSGGKQPQHF
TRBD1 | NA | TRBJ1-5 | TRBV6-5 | TGTGCCAGCAGTTACAGGGCCACAGGGGGGAATCAGCCCCAGCATTTT | CASSYRATGGNQPQHF
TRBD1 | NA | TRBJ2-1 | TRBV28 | TGTGCCAGCAGTTTATGGGGGTCGGACAGGGGAGGCAATGAGCAGTTCTTC | CASSLWGSDRGGNEQFF
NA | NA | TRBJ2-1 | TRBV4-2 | TGTGCCAGCAGCCAAGATGGGGAAAGGGGGGAGCAGTTCTTC | CASSQDGERGEQFF
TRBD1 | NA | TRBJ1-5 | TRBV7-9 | TGTGCCAGCAGCCAGGGACAGGGGAACCCGGGGCCCCAGCATTTT | CASSQGQGNPGPQHF
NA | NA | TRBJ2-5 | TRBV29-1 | TGCAGCGTTGAGACCGGGCGGGATGCCTCGGAGACCCAGTACTTC | CSVETGRDASETQYF
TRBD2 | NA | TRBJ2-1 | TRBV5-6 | TGTGCCAGCAGCCCGGTTGCGGGAGGGCCGTACAATGAGCAGTTCTTC | CASSPVAGGPYNEQFF
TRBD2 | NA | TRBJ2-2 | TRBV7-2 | TGTGCCAGCACCGCGACTAGCGGGAGGGCCGACACCGGGGAGCTGTTTTTT | CASTATSGRADTGELFF
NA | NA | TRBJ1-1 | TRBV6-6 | TGTGCCAGCAGTTACGTCCAGTTCAAAGCTGAAGCTTTCTTT | CASSYVQFKAEAFF
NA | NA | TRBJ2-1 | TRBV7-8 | TGTGCCAGTAGCTTAGGGCTAGCCCGTAATGAGCAGTTCTTC | CASSLGLARNEQFF
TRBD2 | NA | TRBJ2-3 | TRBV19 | TGTGCCAGTAGTACAGCGGGGACTAGTTTCACAGATACGCAGTATTTT | CASSTAGTSFTDTQYF
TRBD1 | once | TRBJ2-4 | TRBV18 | TGTGCCAGCTCACCAAGTCGACAGGGGGCGGGAGCCAAAAACATTCAGTACTTC | CASSPSRQGAGAKNIQYF